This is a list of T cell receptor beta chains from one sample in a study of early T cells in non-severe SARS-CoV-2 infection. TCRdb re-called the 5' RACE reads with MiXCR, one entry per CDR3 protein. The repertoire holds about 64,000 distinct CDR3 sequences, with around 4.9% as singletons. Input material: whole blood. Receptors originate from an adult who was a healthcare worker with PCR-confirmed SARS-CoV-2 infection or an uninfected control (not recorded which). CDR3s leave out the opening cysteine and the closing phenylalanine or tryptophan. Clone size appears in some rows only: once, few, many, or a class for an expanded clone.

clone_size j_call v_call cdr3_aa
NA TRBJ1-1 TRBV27 ASSLYGGAEAF
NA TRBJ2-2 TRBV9 ASSSRPENTGELF
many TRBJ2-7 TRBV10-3 AINRNEPDEQY
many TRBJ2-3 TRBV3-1 ASSQGKTGLNTQY
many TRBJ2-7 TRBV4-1 ASSHPRHLWTGVDRFEQY
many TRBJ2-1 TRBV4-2 ASSQEGLAGEGFNEQF
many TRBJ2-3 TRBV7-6 ASSFTRDRGSTDTQY
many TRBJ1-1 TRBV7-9 ASSLNLDRGAEAF
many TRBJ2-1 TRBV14 ASSQDSSKHEQF
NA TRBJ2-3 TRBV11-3 ASSLGTSGRTDTQY
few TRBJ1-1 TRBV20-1 SARERNLQAEAF
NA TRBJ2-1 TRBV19 ASSWSGSYNEQF
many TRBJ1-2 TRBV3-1 ASRGQGGGRYT
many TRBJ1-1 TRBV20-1 SASGQGVEAF
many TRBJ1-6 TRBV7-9 ASSLVPDSPLH
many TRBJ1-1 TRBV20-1 SAIPQVNTEAF
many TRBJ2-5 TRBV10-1 ASSDGAGYQETQY
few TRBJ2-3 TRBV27 ASWRTSGTTDTQY
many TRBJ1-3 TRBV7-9 ASSSRDRPGGDTIY
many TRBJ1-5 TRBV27 ASSLQGNQPQH
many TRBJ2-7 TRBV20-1 SARPGLYEQY
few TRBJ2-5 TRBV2 ASTSRETQY
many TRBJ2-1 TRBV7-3 ASSLDRGGFNEQF
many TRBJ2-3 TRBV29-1 SVEGPEGTDTQY
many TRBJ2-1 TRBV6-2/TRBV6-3 ASSKPTSASSYNEQF
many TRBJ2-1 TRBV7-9 ASSLTLEKGNEQF
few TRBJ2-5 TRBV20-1 SATLGLAGNSETQY
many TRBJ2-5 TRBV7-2 ASSLLRGTSGEETQY
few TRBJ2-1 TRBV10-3 AISAAGTRGNEQF
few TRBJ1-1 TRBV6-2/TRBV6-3 ASTNGGDIPHTEAF
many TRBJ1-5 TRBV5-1 ASSLRGNQPQH
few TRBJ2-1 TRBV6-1 ASSRPLRAGGSDEQF
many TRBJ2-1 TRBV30 AWSPYSGSEQF
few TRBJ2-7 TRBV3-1 ASSAPSYEQY
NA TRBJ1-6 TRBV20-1 SAGDGLNSPLH
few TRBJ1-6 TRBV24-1 ATSDLNNSPLH
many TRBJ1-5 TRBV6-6 ASKSGNQPQH
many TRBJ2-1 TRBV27 ASSFRQDNEQF
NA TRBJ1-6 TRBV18 ASSPNIRQENSPLH
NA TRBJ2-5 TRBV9 ASSPTGGDETQY
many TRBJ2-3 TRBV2 ASSEFRTTDTQY
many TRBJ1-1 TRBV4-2 ASSPSPNTEAF
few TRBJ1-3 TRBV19 ASSMGTGPDSGNTIY
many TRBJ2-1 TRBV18 ASFLLAGTYNEQF
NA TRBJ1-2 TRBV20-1 SASDIAGRTDYGYT
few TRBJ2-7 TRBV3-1 ASSQDRTRSYEQY
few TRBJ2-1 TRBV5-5 ASSWRTGGNEQF
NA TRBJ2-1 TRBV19 ASSIRGRGDEQF
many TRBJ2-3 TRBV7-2 ASSLGTQADTQY
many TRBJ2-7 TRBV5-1 ASSPDMIAGATHYEQY
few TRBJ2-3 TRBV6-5 ASSPFSSGPTTDTQY
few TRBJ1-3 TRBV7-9 ASSLGDSFSGNTIY
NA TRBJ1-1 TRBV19 ASSSPTFMNTEAF
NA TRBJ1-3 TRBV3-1 ASSQVIRQPTIY
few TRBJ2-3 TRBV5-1 ASSSGGRVDTQY
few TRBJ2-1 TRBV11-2 ASSLDGAYNEQF
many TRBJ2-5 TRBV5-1 ASSWEEETQY